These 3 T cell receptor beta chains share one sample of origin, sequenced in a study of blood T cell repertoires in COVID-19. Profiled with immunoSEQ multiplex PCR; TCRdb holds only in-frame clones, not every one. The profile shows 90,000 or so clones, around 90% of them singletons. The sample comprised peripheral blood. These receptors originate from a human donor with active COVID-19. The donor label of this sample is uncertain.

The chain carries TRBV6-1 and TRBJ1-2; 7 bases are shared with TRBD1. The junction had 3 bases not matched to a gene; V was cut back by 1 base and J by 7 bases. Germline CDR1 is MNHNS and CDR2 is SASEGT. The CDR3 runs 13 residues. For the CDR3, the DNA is TGTGCCAGCAGTGAAGACAGGGGAGGTGGCTACACCTTC. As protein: CASSEDRGGGYTF.

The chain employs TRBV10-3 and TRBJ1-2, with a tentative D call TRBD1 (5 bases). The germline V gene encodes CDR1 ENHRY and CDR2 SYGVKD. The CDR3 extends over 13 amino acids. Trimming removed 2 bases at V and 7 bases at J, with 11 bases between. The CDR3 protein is CAISEEAGLGYTF. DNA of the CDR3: TGTGCCATCAGTGAGGAGGCAGGGCTTGGCTACACCTTC.

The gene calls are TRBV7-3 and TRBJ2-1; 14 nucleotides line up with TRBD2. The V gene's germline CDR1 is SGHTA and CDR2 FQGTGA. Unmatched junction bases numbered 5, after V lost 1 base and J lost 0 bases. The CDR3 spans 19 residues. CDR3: CASSLRRLAGGSSYNEQFF. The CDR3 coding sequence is TGTGCCAGCAGCTTAAGACGACTAGCGGGGGGGAGCTCCTACAATGAGCAGTTCTTC.